The next 26 T cell receptor beta chains were all read from a single sample in a study of early T cells in non-severe SARS-CoV-2 infection. TCRdb re-analysed the 5' RACE reads in MiXCR, keeping a single row per CDR3 protein. Of about 26,000 distinct CDR3 sequences listed, roughly 5.3% are singletons. The material sequenced was whole blood. The receptor set was obtained from an adult who was a healthcare worker with PCR-confirmed SARS-CoV-2 infection or an uninfected control (not recorded which).

This clonotype was counted many times. The chain uses TRBV13 and TRBJ2-3, with TRBD2 identical over 13 bases. After removal of 5 bases from V and 2 bases from J, the junction contained 10 bases not matched to a gene. The CDR3 loop spans 18 amino acids. Germline CDR1 is PRHDT and CDR2 is FYEKMQ (reference sequence). The DNA for the CDR3 is TGTGCCAGCAGCCAGGGGTGGACTAGCGGGGGCCTCACAGATACGCAGTATTTT. Its translation: CASSQGWTSGGLTDTQYF.

At least ten counts were recorded for this clonotype. The rearrangement uses TRBV12-3 or TRBV12-4 and TRBJ1-4, with D unresolved. Deletions cut 2 bases from V and 8 bases from J, with 12 bases between. CDR3 length: 14 amino acids. The DNA for the CDR3 is TGTGCCAGCAGTTTATGGGCAGGAGCCGAAAAACTGTTTTTT. Translating it yields CASSLWAGAEKLFF.

This clonotype was found a few times. This sequence joins TRBV3-1 and TRBJ1-2, with D possibly TRBD1 on 6 matching bases. Trimming removed 4 bases at V and 6 bases at J, with 12 bases between. The germline gives CDR1 LGHDT, CDR2 YNNKEL (reference sequence). The CDR3 is 13 residues long. The CDR3 sequence: CASSRTGLDGYTF. The CDR3 region has the DNA TGTGCCAGCAGCCGCACAGGGCTGGATGGCTACACCTTC.

Many counts were recorded for this clonotype. The V gene is TRBV6-2 or TRBV6-3, the J gene TRBJ2-1; TRBD1 or TRBD2 may be the D gene (5 bases each). The V gene lost 10 bases and the J gene lost 1 base, with 20 bases spanning the gap. From germline, CDR1 is MNHEY and CDR2 SVGEGT. This CDR3 has 16 amino acids. The CDR3 spells CATYGADVLSYNEQFF. CDR3 nucleotide sequence: TGTGCCACCTACGGGGCCGACGTACTATCCTACAATGAGCAGTTCTTC.

The chain recombines TRBV10-2 with TRBJ2-1, with TRBD1 matching over 7 bases. The germline V gene encodes CDR1 WSHSY and CDR2 SAAADI. The CDR3 has 15 amino acids. J was trimmed by 10 bases and V by 2 bases; bases with no gene match: 11. The CDR3 DNA reads as TGCGCCAGCAGTGAGGTTTCAGGGGGTGGTATCGAGCAGTTCTTC. Its translation is CASSEVSGGGIEQFF.

There are many counts of this clonotype. This sequence joins TRBV6-1 and TRBJ2-1; 7 nucleotides match TRBD2. J lost 4 bases, V lost 4 bases, and 7 bases had no gene match. CDR1 MNHNS and CDR2 SASEGT come from the germline V gene. This CDR3 has 15 residues. The CDR3 spells CASSGAGGFYNEQFF. Written as DNA, the CDR3 is TGTGCCAGCAGTGGTGCCGGGGGGTTTTACAATGAGCAGTTCTTC.

This clonotype has ten or more counts. J is TRBJ1-3 and V is TRBV29-1, with unresolved D. This CDR3 is built from 13 residues. Between the trimmed V and J ends, which lost 2 bases and 0 bases, there was a span of 5 bases. CDR1 and CDR2 (germline): SQVTM, ANQGSEA. CDR3 protein: CSVEQASGNTIYF. CDR3 DNA: TGCAGCGTTGAACAGGCCTCTGGAAACACCATATATTTT.

This clonotype was found a few times. The genes are TRBV20-1 and TRBJ2-5; 7 bases fit TRBD2. The CDR3 covers 14 residues. Germline V gene lookup returns CDR1 DFQATT and CDR2 SNEGSKA (reference sequence). The trim removed 1 base at V and 1 base at J, leaving 3 bases unmatched. CDR3 DNA sequence: TGCAGTGCTAGAGTGACGGGGGGCCAAGAGACCCAGTACTTC. It specifies CSARVTGGQETQYF.

There are many counts of this clonotype. Written as DNA, the CDR3 is TGTGCCAGCTCCCCTTGGACGGCTCCTAACACTGAAGCTTTCTTT. As protein: CASSPWTAPNTEAFF. The chain joins TRBV18 to TRBJ1-1; D remains ambiguous. The V end was cut by 6 bases, the J end by 2 bases, with 16 bases between. This CDR3 spans 15 amino acids. Germline V gene data show CDR1 as KGHSH and CDR2 as LQKENI.

The sample holds many counts of this clonotype. This chain links TRBV20-1 with TRBJ2-3; D possibly corresponds to TRBD2 (5 bases). Deletions cut 3 bases from V and 5 bases from J, with 12 bases between. This CDR3 is 13 amino acids long. Germline V gene lookup returns CDR1 DFQATT and CDR2 SNEGSKA (reference sequence). The CDR3 DNA reads TGCAGTGCTAGTCAGACTACTATAGATACGCAGTATTTT. This gives the protein CSASQTTIDTQYF.

The gene calls are TRBV5-1 and TRBJ2-1; D is unresolved. The CDR3 has 12 residues. V gave up 5 bases and J gave up 6 bases, with 9 bases separating them. Germline assignment: CDR1 SGHRS and CDR2 YFSETQ. In DNA, the CDR3 is TGCGCCAGCAGGTCCCCCGGCAATGAGCAGTTCTTC. Encoded protein: CASRSPGNEQFF.

In this sample, this clonotype turned up many times. V usage is TRBV14 and J usage is TRBJ2-7; 9 bases align to TRBD1. The length of the CDR3 is 16 residues. CDR1 SGHDN and CDR2 FVKESK come from the germline V gene. The V and J ends lost 3 bases and 1 base, in that order; junction bases with no gene match: 7. The CDR3 is CASSHLQGAFSYEQYF. The CDR3 bases are TGTGCCAGCAGCCACTTACAGGGGGCTTTTTCCTACGAGCAGTACTTC.

This clonotype was recorded many times. The CDR3 loop reads CASSHPGQGDEQYF. In DNA form, the CDR3 reads TGTGCCAGCAGCCACCCGGGACAGGGCGACGAGCAGTACTTC. This chain joins TRBV7-2 and TRBJ2-7, with 9 nucleotides matching TRBD1. The ends lost 5 bases at V and 5 bases at J; junction bases unmatched: 7. This CDR3 comprises 14 residues. Germline V lookup: CDR1 SGHTA, CDR2 FQGNSA.

This clonotype came up a few times. This chain uses TRBV29-1 with TRBJ1-3; D is ambiguous. V was trimmed by 7 bases and J by 0 bases, leaving 10 bases between them. The CDR3 contains 13 residues. Germline V gene sequence: CDR1 SQVTM, CDR2 ANQGSEA. The CDR3 spells CSATFFSGNTIYF. The CDR3 nucleotides read TGCAGCGCCACATTCTTCTCTGGAAACACCATATATTTT.

At least ten counts were recorded for this clonotype. As DNA, the CDR3 is TGCGCCAGCAGCTTGGGGGGCTGGACACAAGAGACCCAGTACTTC. Protein: CASSLGGWTQETQYF. The chain recombines TRBV5-1 with TRBJ2-5, with D perhaps TRBD1 (5 bases). The germline gives CDR1 SGHRS, CDR2 YFSETQ. This CDR3 is built from 15 residues. With 0 bases removed from V and 2 bases from J, the gap between germline ends came to 11 bases.

The J gene is TRBJ2-7, the V gene TRBV4-1; D is uncertain. The CDR3 is 15 amino acids. Between the trimmed V and J ends, which lost 1 base and 1 base, there was a span of 11 bases. Germline CDR1 is MGHRA and CDR2 is YSYEKL. Here the CDR3 reads CASSQARTGSYEQYF. In DNA, the CDR3 is TGCGCCAGCAGCCAAGCCCGAACTGGATCCTACGAGCAGTACTTC.

This clonotype was seen many times. The chain couples TRBV11-2 to TRBJ1-3; TRBD1 is a possible D gene (6 bases). V was cut by 2 bases and J by 0 bases, with 17 bases left in between. The CDR3 runs to 18 residues. Germline CDR1 and CDR2: SGHAT and FQNNGV. CDR3 sequence (DNA): TGTGCCAGCAGCTTAAGGTCCAGACAGGACTACTCTGGAAACACCATATATTTT. Amino acid sequence: CASSLRSRQDYSGNTIYF.

This clonotype has a count of ten or more. This sequence joins TRBV4-2 and TRBJ2-3; 15 bases are shared with TRBD2. In germline, CDR1 is LGHNA, CDR2 YNFKEQ. The V segment lost 0 bases and the J segment 3 bases; nucleotides outside the gene matches: 10. The CDR3 length is 20 residues. The CDR3 bases are TGTGCCAGCAGCCAAGAGGGGACACCGGGACTAGCGGGGGGTACAGATACGCAGTATTTT. Residues: CASSQEGTPGLAGGTDTQYF.

In its sample, this clonotype was seen many times. This CDR3 is CATSRGPSGDTQYF. DNA for the CDR3: TGTGCCACCAGCAGGGGACCCTCCGGGGATACGCAGTATTTT. The V call is TRBV15, the J call TRBJ2-3; either TRBD1 or TRBD2 may fit D (5 bases each). The CDR3 extends over 14 amino acids. Germline CDR1 is LNHNV and CDR2 is YYDKDF (reference sequence). Deletions cut 3 bases from V and 6 bases from J, with 13 bases between. Full variable domain (rest looked up from reference TRBV15 and TRBJ2-3): DAMVIQNPRYQVTQFGKPVTLSCSQTLNHNVMYWYQQKSSQAPKLLFHYYDKDFNNEADTPDNFQSRRPNTSFCFLDIRSPGLGDTAMYLCATSRGPSGDTQYFGPGTRLTVL.

This clonotype was found many times. The CDR3 nucleotides are TGTGCCAGCAGTCCCTCCGGAAATTCACCCCTCCACTTT. Its translation: CASSPSGNSPLHF. The chain links TRBV27 to TRBJ1-6; no definite D call. CDR3 size: 13 residues. Trimming took 5 bases from V and 7 from J, leaving 9 bases between them. CDR1 is MNHEY, CDR2 SMNVEV, per germline (reference sequence).

The V call is TRBV7-4, the J call TRBJ2-5; D possibly corresponds to TRBD2 (5 bases). The germline CDR1 and CDR2 sequences are SGHVT and SQSDAQ. The CDR3 extends over 16 amino acids. V lost 1 base, J lost 0 bases, and 12 bases lay in between. The CDR3 DNA is TGTGCCAGCAGCTTAGGGCCTAGCCGGTACCAAGAGACCCAGTACTTC. It translates to CASSLGPSRYQETQYF. The variable domain in full, with the rest retrieved from reference TRBV7-4 and TRBJ2-5, is GAGVSQSPRYKVAKRGRDVALRCDSISGHVTLYWYRQTLGQGSEVLTYSQSDAQRDKSGRPSGRFSAERPERSVSTLKIQRTEQGDSAVYLCASSLGPSRYQETQYFGPGTRLLVL.

This clonotype was seen more than once but under ten times. The chain employs TRBV19 and TRBJ2-3; D may be TRBD1 or TRBD2 (5 bases each). The CDR3 runs to 15 residues. V lost 4 bases to trimming and J lost 2 bases, with 13 bases between them. Germline values: CDR1 LNHDA, CDR2 SQIVND (reference sequence). CDR3 nucleotides: TGTGCCAGTAGTAGTGGGGACGGCTACACAGATACGCAGTATTTT. This gives the protein CASSSGDGYTDTQYF.

The V gene is TRBV27, the J gene TRBJ2-3; 9 nucleotides line up with TRBD2. The V and J ends lost 2 bases and 5 bases, in that order; junction bases with no gene match: 2. The CDR3 is 14 residues long. CDR1 and CDR2 (germline): MNHEY, SMNVEV (reference sequence). The CDR3 here is CASSLGAGGDTQYF. CDR3 DNA: TGTGCCAGCAGTTTAGGAGCGGGGGGAGATACGCAGTATTTT.

The table lists this clonotype with many counts. This chain uses TRBV27 with TRBJ2-6; TRBD2 aligns across 7 bases. CDR1 and CDR2 (germline): MNHEY, SMNVEV (reference sequence). The CDR3 totals 16 residues. Trimming took 2 bases from V and 4 from J; bases not matched to a gene: 5. The CDR3 DNA sequence: TGTGCCAGCAGTTTAATAGGGAGGGGAGGGGCCAACGTCCTGACTTTC. This translates into CASSLIGRGGANVLTF.

This clonotype was seen many times. The chain recombines TRBV7-9 with TRBJ2-1, with TRBD2 matching over 11 bases. There are 20 residues in the CDR3. Germline CDR1 is SEHNR and CDR2 is FQNEAQ (reference sequence). V was clipped by 4 bases and J by 0 bases; unmatched bases: 14. The CDR3 sequence is CASSSSSGGPPRPSYNEQFF. The CDR3, as DNA: TGTGCCAGCAGCTCATCTAGCGGGGGGCCTCCCCGACCCTCCTACAATGAGCAGTTCTTC. The full variable domain, its missing parts supplied by reference TRBV7-9 and TRBJ2-1, is DTGVSQNPRHKITKRGQNVTFRCDPISEHNRLYWYRQTLGQGPEFLTYFQNEAQLEKSRLLSDRFSAERPKGSFSTLEIQRTEQGDSAMYLCASSSSSGGPPRPSYNEQFFGPGTRLTVL.

The V and J genes are TRBV2 and TRBJ2-1; TRBD1 matches at 7 bases. Germline V gene lookup returns CDR1 SNHLY and CDR2 FYNNEI. Trimming removed 7 bases from V and 8 bases from J; junction bases left unmatched: 8. The CDR3 is 13 amino acids. CDR3: CASTRQGEDEQFF. CDR3 in DNA: TGTGCCAGCACCCGACAGGGAGAGGATGAGCAGTTCTTC.